Listed below are T cell receptor beta chains from one sample, sequenced in a study of T cells after yellow fever vaccination. TCRdb recomputed calls from the 5' RACE reads with MiXCR, one row per CDR3 protein. The sample lists around 310,000 distinct CDR3 sequences, more than 3% occurring once. The sequencing used PBMCs, collected on the day of the yellow fever booster vaccination. The receptor set was obtained from a man younger than 30 who received the YFV17D yellow fever vaccine. CDR3s include the opening cysteine and the closing phenylalanine or tryptophan.

j_call | v_call | cdr3_aa
TRBJ2-3 | TRBV11-2 | CASSLVSGGAVTDTQYF
TRBJ2-3 | TRBV20-1 | CSAAPGLAGGFGPYF
TRBJ1-1 | TRBV7-2 | CASSLDMYTEAFF
TRBJ2-7 | TRBV5-1 | CASTRTGQPYEQYF
TRBJ2-1 | TRBV7-9 | CASSLAPGGPYNEQFF
TRBJ1-2 | TRBV24-1 | CATSDGTGYGYTF
TRBJ2-7 | TRBV2 | CASSPGQGTYEQYF
TRBJ2-4 | TRBV20-1 | CSAPPTDRGAKNIQYF
TRBJ2-5 | TRBV7-2 | CASSAQAVETQYF
TRBJ2-5 | TRBV12-3/TRBV12-4 | CASSLRGGRETQYF
TRBJ1-6 | TRBV4-2 | CASSQEGPYNSPLHF
TRBJ2-5 | TRBV7-9 | CASSLTGAVMTQYF
TRBJ1-3 | TRBV6-2/TRBV6-3 | CASSQRQGSSGNTIYF
TRBJ2-2 | TRBV7-2 | CASSVNSYTGELFF
TRBJ2-1 | TRBV7-9 | CASSWSGGRGNEQFF
TRBJ2-3 | TRBV2 | CASSWRTRTDTQYF
TRBJ2-1 | TRBV7-3 | CASSSTENNEQFF
TRBJ2-3 | TRBV29-1 | CSVEDLSGGQGSTDTQYF
TRBJ2-1 | TRBV19 | CASSGSEQFF
TRBJ2-3 | TRBV7-3 | CASSLTGQGADTQYF
TRBJ2-5 | TRBV7-8 | CASSLGSAGRETQYF
TRBJ2-7 | TRBV5-4 | CASSFRAGNEQYF
TRBJ1-6 | TRBV5-1 | CASRSAGTSNSPLHF
TRBJ2-1 | TRBV2 | CASVTGGPLNEQFF
TRBJ1-1 | TRBV19 | CASGSDRATEAFF
TRBJ1-1 | TRBV20-1 | CSARSGSAAFF
TRBJ1-2 | TRBV20-1 | CSARDSQVIDYTF
TRBJ1-5 | TRBV19 | CASSGKHSNQPQHF
TRBJ2-3 | TRBV7-2 | CASSFDPGTGTDTQYF
TRBJ2-6 | TRBV7-3 | CASSLIPAGRLSGANVLTF
TRBJ2-1 | TRBV6-5 | CASKMDGYNEQFF
TRBJ1-2 | TRBV6-6 | CASSYVWGNYGYTF
TRBJ1-5 | TRBV7-2 | CASSSPRQPQHF
TRBJ2-1 | TRBV5-4 | CASSFRGQPSYNEQFF
TRBJ1-1 | TRBV5-1 | CASYRDRAKEAFF
TRBJ2-2 | TRBV7-9 | CASSLLPRRGTGELFF
TRBJ1-1 | TRBV3-1 | CASSRRAEAFF
TRBJ2-1 | TRBV6-5 | CASSYSGTDYNEQFF
TRBJ1-5 | TRBV10-1 | CASRDRGINQPQHF
TRBJ2-5 | TRBV10-3 | CAIRLAAQETQYF
TRBJ2-2 | TRBV15 | CATSIGRGETGELFF
TRBJ2-5 | TRBV20-1 | CSAITEPRETQYF
TRBJ1-5 | TRBV20-1 | CSARSGAGNQPQHF
TRBJ1-6 | TRBV12-3/TRBV12-4 | CASKKWGSVVVNSPLHF
TRBJ2-7 | TRBV6-5 | CASRSRQGIWEQYF
TRBJ1-1 | TRBV10-2 | CASSNEGNTEAFF
TRBJ2-5 | TRBV20-1 | CSASGNTQETQYF
TRBJ2-1 | TRBV14 | CASSLTSGYEQFF
TRBJ2-1 | TRBV7-2 | CASSLSGGKFF